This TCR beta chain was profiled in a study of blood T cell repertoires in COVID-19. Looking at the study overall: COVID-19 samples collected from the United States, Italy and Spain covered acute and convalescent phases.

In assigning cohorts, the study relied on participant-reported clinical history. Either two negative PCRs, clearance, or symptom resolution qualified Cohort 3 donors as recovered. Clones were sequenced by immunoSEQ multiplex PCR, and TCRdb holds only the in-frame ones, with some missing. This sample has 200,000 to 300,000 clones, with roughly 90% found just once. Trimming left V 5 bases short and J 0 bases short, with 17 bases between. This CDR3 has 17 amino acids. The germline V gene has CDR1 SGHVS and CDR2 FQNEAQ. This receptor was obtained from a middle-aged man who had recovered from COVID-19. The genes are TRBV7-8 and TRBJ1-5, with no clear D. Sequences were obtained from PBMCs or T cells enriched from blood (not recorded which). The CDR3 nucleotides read TGTGCCAGCAGCCCTAGAGTGAGAGGGAATAGCAATCAGCCCCAGCATTTT. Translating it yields CASSPRVRGNSNQPQHF.